A single sample gave rise to the 5 T cell receptor beta chains below, sequenced in a study of cytomegalovirus exposure and HLA in healthy donors. Amplification used 60 Vbeta primers and 13 Jbeta primers. Profiling relied on immunoSEQ multiplex PCR, and the TCRdb table lists in-frame clones only, not all of them. Among about 170,000 clones listed, roughly 70% were seen once. Sequencing was done on a sample of PBMCs. The origin of the receptors is a woman between 18 and 29 years old in good health and CMV-seropositive.

The chain links TRBV28 to TRBJ2-2; the match to TRBD1 covers 8 bases. This CDR3 has 15 amino acids. The ends lost 6 bases at V and 4 bases at J; junction bases unmatched: 7. Germline values: CDR1 MDHEN, CDR2 SYDVKM. Written as DNA, the CDR3 is TGTGCCAGCAGATTTCCAGGGGGCGGCACCGGGGAGCTGTTTTTT. Translation gives CASRFPGGGTGELFF.

CDR3 coding DNA: TGTGCCACCTGGACAGGGGGCCCCGGATTTCCTTACGAGCAGTACTTC. This translates into CATWTGGPGFPYEQYF. The chain recombines TRBV5-4 with TRBJ2-7; 11 bases are shared with TRBD1. The germline V gene has CDR1 SGHNT and CDR2 YYREEE (reference sequence). There are 16 residues in the CDR3. Losses at the gene ends were 9 bases for V and 4 bases for J; bases not matched to a gene: 15.

The genes are TRBV7-2 and TRBJ2-5; 8 nucleotides align to TRBD2. The CDR3 covers 16 residues. Germline trimming cut 1 base from V and 3 bases from J; bases unmatched to any gene: 7. Germline V gene sequence: CDR1 SGHTA, CDR2 FQGNSA. For the CDR3, the DNA is TGTGCCAGCAGCTTAGAGACGGGGGGGACTAAAGAGACCCAGTACTTC. Translated, it gives CASSLETGGTKETQYF.

This clone was picked up a small number of times. The chain has TRBV2 and TRBJ1-1; D possibly corresponds to TRBD1 (6 bases). The germline V gene encodes CDR1 SNHLY and CDR2 FYNNEI. This CDR3 is built from 14 residues. Trimming stripped 6 bases from V and 0 bases from J, with 11 bases between. The CDR3 region is CASSGQIMNTEAFF. Here the CDR3 DNA reads TGTGCCAGCAGCGGACAGATCATGAACACTGAAGCTTTCTTT.

This sequence joins TRBV20-1 and TRBJ2-3, with D perhaps TRBD2 (5 bases). CDR3 length: 11 residues. The germline V gene has CDR1 DFQATT and CDR2 SNEGSKA (reference sequence). The V gene lost 8 bases and the J gene lost 6 bases, with 12 bases spanning the gap. The CDR3: CSTTTGDTQYF. CDR3 DNA: TGCAGTACTACCACGGGGGATACGCAGTATTTT.